This record concerns one T cell receptor beta chain sequence. One entry per CDR3 protein results from TCRdb running MiXCR on the 5' RACE reads. Among about 400,000 distinct CDR3 sequences, approximately 15% were seen once, and the ten largest hold about 20%. The CDR3 runs 13 residues. V gave up 0 bases and J gave up 5 bases, with 7 bases separating them. CDR1 LNHNV and CDR2 YYDKDF come from the germline V gene (reference sequence). This sample stems from a study of T-cell memory formation after mild COVID-19. The TCR was taken from a man younger than 35 who had mild COVID-19 (a few samples of this study predate the infection). Cell type and time point are not known. The sample consisted of PBMCs or a T cell subset sorted from them (not recorded which). The chain joins TRBV15 to TRBJ2-5; no clear D gene. CDR3 in amino acids: CATSRDSRETQYF. In nucleotides, the CDR3 is TGTGCCACCAGCAGAGACTCCCGGGAGACCCAGTACTTC.